This T cell receptor beta chain was captured by sequencing in a study of T cell changes during pregnancy in multiple sclerosis. The germline CDR1 and CDR2 sequences are LNHDA and SQIVND (reference sequence). Trimming shortened V by 7 bases and J by 2 bases, and 12 bases separated the two germline ends. This CDR3 is built from 14 residues. Sequenced by immunoSEQ multiplex PCR; TCRdb stores in-frame clones only, minus some. The sample includes about 100,000 clones, about nine tenths seen only once; the top ten take about 0.75%. Source: peripheral blood, taken in the second trimester of pregnancy. This receptor was identified in a female donor in good health, enrolled as a control in a pregnancy study. V is TRBV19 and J is TRBJ1-5, with D perhaps TRBD1 (5 bases). Here the CDR3 reads CASTRGGGNQPQHF. The CDR3 DNA sequence: TGTGCCAGTACCCGGGGGGGTGGCAATCAGCCCCAGCATTTT.